The rows below give T cell receptor beta chains drawn from one sample of a study. TCRdb recomputed calls from the RT-PCR reads with MiXCR, one row per CDR3 protein. The sample consists of more than 550,000 distinct CDR3 sequences, approximately 15% of them appearing once. The specimen sequenced was memory CD4+ T cells from blood. The receptors here all came from a female donor in good health, serving as a healthy control. The CDR3 runs from the conserved cysteine through the conserved F or W. A D gene is named only where the DNA matches it firmly. Size tells how often a clone was seen (once, few, many) or the class of an expanded clone, and some rows leave it out.

>TRBV20-1|TRBJ2-1|-|TRBD2
CGINSGTLNEQFF
TGCGGCATTAATAGCGGGACACTCAATGAGCAGTTCTTC
>TRBV12-5|TRBJ2-1|few|-
CASGLVLGQRYNEQFF
TGTGCTAGTGGTTTGGTACTGGGCCAGCGATACAATGAGCAGTTCTTC
>TRBV6-6|TRBJ1-1|few|TRBD1
CASSWKGARNTEAFF
TGTGCCAGCAGTTGGAAGGGGGCGCGGAACACTGAAGCTTTCTTT
>TRBV28|TRBJ1-5|many|-
CASSSNNQPQHF
TGTGCCAGCAGCAGCAATAATCAGCCCCAGCATTTT
>TRBV10-3|TRBJ2-1|few|TRBD1
CAATGTGDNEQFF
TGTGCCGCCACCGGGACAGGGGACAATGAGCAGTTCTTC
>TRBV9|TRBJ2-1|many|-
CASSVRADVYNEQFF
TGTGCCAGCAGCGTACGAGCGGACGTCTACAATGAGCAGTTCTTC
>TRBV18|TRBJ2-5|few|-
CASSPSIRETQYF
TGTGCCAGCTCCCCGAGTATCCGCGAGACCCAGTACTTC
>TRBV12-3/TRBV12-4|TRBJ1-5|-|-
CASSGTLGTPQHF
TGTGCCAGCAGTGGGACCCTAGGGACGCCCCAGCATTTT
>TRBV7-2|TRBJ1-2|-|-
CASSMDTQGYGYTF
TGTGCCAGCAGCATGGACACCCAGGGATATGGCTACACCTTC
>TRBV3-1|TRBJ1-1|-|TRBD1
CASSQRDRTPNAIF
TGTGCCAGCAGCCAACGGGACAGAACTCCCAATGCGATCTTT
>TRBV12-3/TRBV12-4|TRBJ2-3|-|TRBD1
CASSLIQGASTDTQYF
TGTGCCAGCAGTTTAATCCAGGGGGCGTCCACAGATACGCAGTATTTT
>TRBV11-2|TRBJ1-2|-|-
CASSLDGRDNYGYTF
TGTGCCAGCAGCTTAGATGGGCGGGATAACTATGGCTACACCTTC
>TRBV11-2|TRBJ2-3|-|TRBD2
CASSLQTSGSFRTDTQYF
TGTGCCAGCAGCCTACAGACTAGCGGGAGTTTTCGTACAGATACGCAGTATTTT
>TRBV3-1|TRBJ2-1|few|TRBD2
CASSARDRLAGGSYNEQFF
TGTGCCAGCAGCGCCCGGGACAGACTAGCGGGAGGTAGCTACAATGAGCAGTTCTTC
>TRBV7-2|TRBJ2-1|few|-
CASSPRLGARNEQFF
TGTGCCAGCAGCCCCCGACTAGGGGCAAGGAATGAGCAGTTCTTC
>TRBV6-6|TRBJ2-7|many|-
CASSTRGVQAQRYEQYF
TGTGCCAGCAGTACTCGGGGAGTACAGGCACAAAGGTACGAGCAGTACTTC
>TRBV12-3/TRBV12-4|TRBJ2-1|few|TRBD2
CASTPSGRGNEQFF
TGTGCCAGCACCCCTAGCGGGAGGGGGAATGAGCAGTTCTTC
>TRBV4-1|TRBJ1-3|-|-
CASSQDTQGGRNTIYF
TGCGCCAGCAGCCAAGATACGCAGGGCGGTCGAAACACCATATATTTT
>TRBV2|TRBJ1-6|-|-
CASRSGVDSPLHF
TGTGCCAGCAGGTCGGGGGTTGACTCACCCCTCCACTTT
>TRBV5-5|TRBJ2-2|many|-
CASSKKDTAGELFF
TGTGCCAGCAGCAAGAAAGACACCGCCGGGGAGCTGTTTTTT
>TRBV11-2|TRBJ2-7|-|TRBD2
CASSLRTGGAYEQYF
TGTGCCAGCAGCCTAAGGACGGGGGGAGCCTACGAGCAGTACTTC
>TRBV3-1|TRBJ2-7|-|TRBD1
CASSRGQGTPEQYF
TGTGCCAGCAGCCGGGGACAGGGCACCCCCGAGCAGTACTTC
>TRBV24-1|TRBJ1-5|few|-
CATSDTFGDWRQPQHF
TGTGCCACCAGTGACACCTTCGGGGACTGGAGGCAGCCCCAGCATTTT
>TRBV3-1|TRBJ2-7|few|-
CASSQGWEQYF
TGTGCCAGCAGCCAAGGGTGGGAGCAGTACTTC
>TRBV15|TRBJ2-7|many|-
CATSARSSYEQYF
TGTGCCACCAGCGCCAGATCTAGCTACGAGCAGTACTTC
>TRBV2|TRBJ1-6|-|-
CASSEISPLHF
TGTGCCAGCAGTGAAATCTCACCCCTCCACTTT
>TRBV19|TRBJ1-1|-|TRBD1
CASYRQGGKNTEAFF
TGTGCCAGTTACCGACAGGGAGGGAAGAACACTGAAGCTTTCTTT
>TRBV28|TRBJ2-6|-|TRBD1
CARDRETEYSSGANVLTF
TGTGCCAGGGACAGGGAAACGGAGTATTCTTCTGGGGCCAACGTCCTGACTTTC
>TRBV12-3/TRBV12-4|TRBJ1-1|many|-
CASRDRTGASTEAFF
TGTGCCAGCAGGGACCGGACGGGGGCTTCCACTGAAGCTTTCTTT
>TRBV28|TRBJ2-1|many|-
CASRRDNEQFF
TGTGCCAGCCGCCGGGACAATGAGCAGTTCTTC
>TRBV15|TRBJ2-7|few|-
CATSRAGIGYEQYF
TGTGCCACCAGCAGAGCGGGAATCGGGTACGAGCAGTACTTC
>TRBV6-6|TRBJ2-5|many|-
CASSYSSGAGEETQYF
TGTGCCAGCAGTTACTCGTCAGGGGCGGGGGAAGAGACCCAGTACTTC
>TRBV5-1|TRBJ2-7|-|-
CASSREPGTYEQYF
TGCGCCAGCAGCCGCGAGCCGGGGACCTACGAGCAGTACTTC
>TRBV4-2|TRBJ2-2|-|TRBD2
CASSQAAMMTGGTGELFF
TGTGCCAGCAGCCAAGCAGCGATGATGACGGGAGGCACCGGGGAGCTGTTTTTT
>TRBV5-6|TRBJ2-3|-|TRBD1
CASTLTGQGTDTQYF
TGTGCCAGCACCTTAACGGGACAGGGGACAGATACGCAGTATTTT
>TRBV28|TRBJ1-2|-|TRBD1
CASSSDRIYGYTF
TGTGCCAGCAGTTCGGACAGGATCTATGGCTACACCTTC
>TRBV12-3/TRBV12-4|TRBJ2-3|many|TRBD1
CASSGTGSPYGTQYF
TGTGCCAGCAGTGGGACAGGGTCCCCTTATGGCACGCAGTATTTT
>TRBV20-1|TRBJ2-4|-|-
CSARDLAVAKNIQYF
TGCAGTGCTAGAGATCTAGCCGTAGCCAAAAACATTCAGTACTTC
>TRBV20-1|TRBJ2-7|-|TRBD2
CSAPRSGRASYEQYF
TGCAGTGCTCCCCGTAGCGGGAGGGCCTCCTACGAGCAGTACTTC
>TRBV28|TRBJ2-2|few|-
CASSLIGPRGGTGELFF
TGTGCCAGCAGTCTTATAGGTCCCAGAGGGGGAACCGGGGAGCTGTTTTTT
>TRBV10-3|TRBJ2-1|-|-
CAISDWTPSSYNEQFF
TGTGCCATCAGTGACTGGACTCCCAGCTCCTACAATGAGCAGTTCTTC
>TRBV24-1|TRBJ2-2|many|TRBD1
CATSDQPPGTGEPGELFF
TGTGCCACCAGTGACCAACCTCCCGGGACAGGGGAGCCCGGGGAGCTGTTTTTT
>TRBV27|TRBJ2-3|few|TRBD2
CASSFPGTNTQYF
TGTGCCAGCAGCTTCCCCGGGACTAATACGCAGTATTTT
>TRBV7-9|TRBJ1-2|few|-
CASSLGPTGTTNYGYTF
TGTGCCAGCAGCTTAGGACCTACAGGGACTACTAACTATGGCTACACCTTC
>TRBV29-1|TRBJ2-5|many|TRBD1
CSVDLGQGAKTQYF
TGCAGCGTTGATCTGGGCCAGGGGGCAAAGACCCAGTACTTC
>TRBV20-1|TRBJ2-3|few|TRBD2
CSVEGLAEGMQYF
TGCAGTGTCGAAGGACTAGCGGAGGGGATGCAGTATTTT
>TRBV18|TRBJ1-6|-|-
CASSQVEGDNSPLHF
TGTGCCAGCTCACAAGTGGAGGGAGATAATTCACCCCTCCACTTT
>TRBV7-8|TRBJ1-1|-|TRBD1
CASSLGDRSSEAFF
TGTGCCAGCAGCTTAGGGGACAGGTCATCCGAAGCTTTCTTT
>TRBV12-3/TRBV12-4|TRBJ2-7|few|TRBD2
CASRDRPGLAGEQYF
TGTGCCAGCAGGGATAGACCGGGACTAGCGGGTGAGCAGTACTTC
>TRBV5-1|TRBJ2-7|few|-
CASSPEQGKQYF
TGCGCCAGCAGCCCTGAGCAGGGGAAGCAGTACTTC
>TRBV20-1|TRBJ2-7|-|-
CSASSCTGCEQYF
TGCAGTGCTTCATCGTGCACGGGGTGCGAGCAGTACTTC
>TRBV3-1|TRBJ2-2|-|-
CASSHLSLMTGELFF
TGTGCCAGCAGCCATTTGTCCCTCATGACCGGGGAGCTGTTTTTT
>TRBV6-1|TRBJ2-7|few|-
CASNQRGLYEQYF
TGTGCCAGCAACCAACGGGGGCTCTACGAGCAGTACTTC
>TRBV29-1|TRBJ2-3|many|TRBD2
CSVEGLAGPDTQYF
TGCAGCGTTGAGGGGCTAGCGGGGCCAGATACGCAGTATTTT
>TRBV5-6|TRBJ2-7|few|-
CASSLARVGGYEQYF
TGTGCCAGCAGCTTGGCTAGGGTCGGCGGGTACGAGCAGTACTTC
>TRBV4-3|TRBJ2-7|-|TRBD2
CASSQDFGRAYEQYF
TGCGCCAGCAGCCAAGATTTCGGGAGGGCCTACGAGCAGTACTTC
>TRBV29-1|TRBJ2-1|few|-
CSVEEGFSNEQFF
TGCAGCGTTGAGGAGGGTTTTAGCAATGAGCAGTTCTTC
>TRBV27|TRBJ1-5|-|TRBD1
CASRPQGNPYQPQHF
TGTGCCAGCAGACCACAGGGGAACCCCTATCAGCCCCAGCATTTT